This T cell receptor beta chain was recorded in a study of CD8 T cells in Susac syndrome (dated by TCRdb to between 2018 and 2021). Concerning the study at large: Repertoire sequencing was used to test whether CD8+ T cell activation and differentiation in Susac syndrome was antigen driven. The clonality of the CD8+ T cell repertoire was compared across approximately eleven healthy donors, 14 Susac syndrome patients and 15 multiple sclerosis patients. Summary of the overall study and its limitations: The TCR sequencing and HLA analysis was acknowledged to have included a relatively small number of individuals.

There are 15 amino acids in the CDR3, from cysteine to phenylalanine inclusive. The kept DNA is CDR3 alone, 45 bases in frame from the first base. The trim is 3 bases for V and 4 bases for J, with a gap of 15 bases between the germline ends. This clonotype came up once. Its specific antigen is unknown. No qualities accompany the bases; no much larger clone lies one base away. A single read counts as weak evidence. RNA was extracted using the RNeasy kit, and about 0.45 to 1 ug of the RNA was reverse transcribed with random hexamers. The immunoSEQ multiplex PCR assay, covering 54 Vbeta and 13 Jbeta segments, was used to amplify TCR beta CDR3 regions. Bias from PCR amplification was corrected by using a synthetic template baseline for primer optimization and for computational correction. Per the authors' processing: Reads were annotated to V, D and J genes according to IMGT and were analyzed with immunoSEQ Analyzer, with only productive sequences retained. To calculate clonality, Shannon entropy was normalized by log2 of the number of productive unique sequences and then subtracted from one. For each patient and control, public and private clones were evaluated among the 100 most prevalent clones. Clones were defined as Susac-specific if absent from the healthy and MS cohorts, from around 1,000 published viral clones and from other ImmuneACCESS disease sequences. TCRdb reran the public reads through fastp at Q25 and MiXCR, keeping productive beta chains. Entries that share a CDR3 protein sequence are merged under the most common genes and DNA. These V and J calls originate from TCRdb's pipeline instead of the authors' own analysis. For this sample the table gives 130,000 to 150,000 distinct CDR3 sequences, of which 94% were detected only once. The ten largest clones take up 0.25% to 0.3% of the sample.

High-throughput TCR beta sequencing profiled peripheral blood CD8+ and CD4+ T cells from healthy donors, Susac syndrome patients and multiple sclerosis patients. Healthy donors were age- and sex-matched controls. Bulk CD8+ and CD4+ T cells were purified by magnetic negative isolation, while CD8+ TEMRA cells were enriched using FACS. Blood was collected in EDTA tubes and processed within 24 hours, with PBMCs isolated through density gradient centrifugation. PBMCs intended for TCR sequencing were frozen in liquid nitrogen and were later thawed in a 37 degrees C water bath. The sorted or isolated CD4+, CD8+ and CD8+ TEMRA cells had a purity of 90% or higher.

This chain joins TRBV12-3 or TRBV12-4 to TRBJ1-2; the D gene is possibly TRBD1, with 5 bases matching. The sequence was collected from a human donor in good health. The sample was CD8+ T cells from PBMCs. The CDR3 loop reads CASSLGDGEFYGYTF. The nucleotide sequence is given as TGTGCCAGCAGTTTGGGGGACGGAGAATTCTATGGCTACACCTTC.